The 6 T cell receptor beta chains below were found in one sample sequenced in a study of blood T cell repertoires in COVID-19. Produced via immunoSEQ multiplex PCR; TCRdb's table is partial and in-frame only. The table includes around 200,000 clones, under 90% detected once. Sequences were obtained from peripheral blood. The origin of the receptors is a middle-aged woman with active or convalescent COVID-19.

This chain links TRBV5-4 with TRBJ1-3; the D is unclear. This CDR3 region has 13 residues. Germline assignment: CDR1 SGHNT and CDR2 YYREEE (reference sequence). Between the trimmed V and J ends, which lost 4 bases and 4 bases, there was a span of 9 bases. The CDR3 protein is CASSGGAGNTIYF. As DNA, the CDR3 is TGTGCCAGCAGCGGAGGAGCGGGAAACACCATATATTTT.

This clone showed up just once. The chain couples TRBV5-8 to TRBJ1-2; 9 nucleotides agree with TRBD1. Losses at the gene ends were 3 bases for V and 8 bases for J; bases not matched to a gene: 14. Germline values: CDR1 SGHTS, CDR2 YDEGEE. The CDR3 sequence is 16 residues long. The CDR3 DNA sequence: TGTGCCAGCAGCTCCCGAGGACAGGGGAAATGGCGGGGCTACACCTTC. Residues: CASSSRGQGKWRGYTF.

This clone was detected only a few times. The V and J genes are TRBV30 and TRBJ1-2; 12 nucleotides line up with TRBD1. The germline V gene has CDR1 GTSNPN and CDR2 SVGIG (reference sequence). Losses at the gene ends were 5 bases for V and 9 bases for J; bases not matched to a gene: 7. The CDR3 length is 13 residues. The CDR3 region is CAWGGTGGWRYTF. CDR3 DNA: TGTGCCTGGGGAGGGACAGGGGGCTGGCGCTACACCTTC.

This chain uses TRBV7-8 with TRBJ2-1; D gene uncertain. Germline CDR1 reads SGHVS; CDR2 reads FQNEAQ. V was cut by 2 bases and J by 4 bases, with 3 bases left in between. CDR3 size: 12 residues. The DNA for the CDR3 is TGTGCCAGCAGCTTATCATACAATGAGCAGTTCTTC. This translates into CASSLSYNEQFF. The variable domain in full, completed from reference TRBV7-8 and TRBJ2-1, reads GAGVSQSPRYKVAKRGQDVALRCDPISGHVSLFWYQQALGQGPEFLTYFQNEAQLDKSGLPSDRFFAERPEGSVSTLKIQRTQQEDSAVYLCASSLSYNEQFFGPGTRLTVL.

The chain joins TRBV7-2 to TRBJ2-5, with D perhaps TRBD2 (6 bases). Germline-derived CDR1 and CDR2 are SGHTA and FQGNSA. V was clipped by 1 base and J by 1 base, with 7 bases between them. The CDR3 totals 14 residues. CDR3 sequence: CASSLETSQETQYF. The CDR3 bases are TGTGCCAGCAGCTTAGAGACTAGCCAAGAGACCCAGTACTTC.

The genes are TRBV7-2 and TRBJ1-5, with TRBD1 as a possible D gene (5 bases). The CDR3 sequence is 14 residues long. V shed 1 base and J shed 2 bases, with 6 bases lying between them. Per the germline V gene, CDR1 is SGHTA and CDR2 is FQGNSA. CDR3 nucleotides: TGTGCCAGCAGCTTAGAACAGGGCAATCAGCCCCAGCATTTT. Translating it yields CASSLEQGNQPQHF.